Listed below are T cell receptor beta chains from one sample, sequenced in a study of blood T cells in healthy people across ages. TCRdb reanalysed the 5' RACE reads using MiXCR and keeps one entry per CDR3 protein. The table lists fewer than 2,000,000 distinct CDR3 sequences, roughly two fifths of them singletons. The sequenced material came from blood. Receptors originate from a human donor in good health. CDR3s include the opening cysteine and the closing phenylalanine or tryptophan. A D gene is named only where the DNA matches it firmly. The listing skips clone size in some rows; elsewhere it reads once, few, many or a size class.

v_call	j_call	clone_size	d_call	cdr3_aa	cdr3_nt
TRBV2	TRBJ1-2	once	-	CASRELAYTF	TGTGCCAGCAGAGAGTTGGCCTACACCTTC
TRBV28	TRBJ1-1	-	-	CASSLLWGQGTEAFF	TGTGCCAGCAGTTTATTATGGGGGCAGGGGACTGAAGCTTTCTTT
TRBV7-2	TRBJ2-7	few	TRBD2	CASSPREGQGIYEQYF	TGTGCCAGCAGCCCTCGGGAGGGCCAGGGGATCTACGAGCAGTACTTC
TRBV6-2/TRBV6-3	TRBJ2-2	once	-	CASSYSMRGPDSRNTGELFF	TGTGCCAGCAGTTACTCGATGAGAGGACCGGACTCTCGTAACACCGGGGAGCTGTTTTTT
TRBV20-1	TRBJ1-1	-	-	CSVIRTESNTEAFF	TGCAGTGTCATCAGGACAGAATCGAACACTGAAGCTTTCTTT
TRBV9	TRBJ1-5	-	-	CASSVEADPSQSRPQHF	TGTGCCAGCAGCGTAGAAGCGGACCCTTCCCAATCCCGGCCCCAGCATTTT
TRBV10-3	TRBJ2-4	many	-	CAISESASWNIQYF	TGTGCCATCAGTGAGTCGGCCAGCTGGAACATTCAGTACTTC
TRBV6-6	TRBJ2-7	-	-	CASSWTVGVYGQYF	TGTGCCAGCAGTTGGACAGTGGGTGTCTACGGGCAGTACTTC
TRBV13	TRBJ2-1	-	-	CASSYPDNNNEQFF	TGCGCCAGCAGCTACCCCGACAATAACAATGAGCAGTTCTTC
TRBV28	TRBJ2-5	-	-	CASAPPWQGGETQYF	TGTGCCAGCGCCCCACCCTGGCAGGGTGGAGAGACCCAGTACTTC
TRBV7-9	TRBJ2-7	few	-	CASSLGGGQGVPYEQYF	TGTGCCAGCAGCTTAGGTGGGGGGCAGGGAGTGCCCTACGAGCAGTACTTC
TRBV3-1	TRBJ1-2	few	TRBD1	CASSQRLGTGQVGYTF	TGTGCCAGCAGCCAGCGACTCGGGACAGGGCAGGTTGGCTACACCTTC
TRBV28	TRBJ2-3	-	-	CASSWDGRRVTDTQYF	TGTGCCAGCAGTTGGGACGGAAGGCGGGTCACAGATACGCAGTATTTT
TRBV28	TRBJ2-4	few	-	CASSFASTSRKNIQYF	TGTGCCAGCAGTTTTGCCTCGACGTCACGGAAAAACATTCAGTACTTC
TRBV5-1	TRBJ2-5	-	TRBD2	CASGTSKETQYF	TGCGCCAGCGGGACTAGCAAAGAGACCCAGTACTTC
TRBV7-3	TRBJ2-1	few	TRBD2	CASSYTTSGVLIRNEQFF	TGTGCCAGCAGCTACACCACTAGCGGGGTTCTCATCAGGAATGAGCAGTTCTTC